This TCR beta chain is drawn from a study of cytomegalovirus exposure and HLA in healthy donors. Study details: A preliminary data release comprised around 90 million unique TCRs obtained from HLA-typed donors. Findings and limits, study-wide: No immune exposure information besides CMV serostatus was available. The authors confirmed in vitro that a few CMV-associated chains were specific for CMV antigens.

V lost 0 bases to trimming and J lost 1 base, with 10 bases between them. Germline assignment: CDR1 GTSNPN and CDR2 SVGIG (reference sequence). The CDR3 consists of 15 residues. At collection, donors were nominally healthy, but unrecorded immune exposures were probable. PCR involved 60 Vbeta and 13 Jbeta primers. Sequencing was performed with immunoSEQ multiplex PCR; in TCRdb, only in-frame clones are kept and a portion is missing. This sample contains over 120,000 clones. As concerns this clone: Its antigen remains unknown.

The specimen sequenced was PBMCs. This sequence was found in a male donor in good health and CMV-seronegative. The chain combines TRBV30 with TRBJ1-5, with TRBD1 as a possible D gene (6 bases). The CDR3 sequence: CAWSVTGSSNQPQHF. CDR3 in DNA: TGTGCCTGGAGTGTCACAGGGTCGAGCAATCAGCCCCAGCATTTT.